This TCR beta chain was obtained from a study of T cell changes during pregnancy in multiple sclerosis (dated by TCRdb to the late 2010s). Background for the entire study: The study looked at changes in the T cell repertoire across pregnancy in women with multiple sclerosis.

Details on this clone: There is no known antigen for this receptor. No base quality values were provided; no much bigger clone lies one nucleotide off.

From the cysteine through the phenylalanine, the CDR3 covers 14 amino acids. Here the CDR3 DNA is all that survives: 42 bases in frame from base 1. Trimming removed 6 bases from V and 4 bases from J, leaving 15 bases between the germline ends. CDR1 and CDR2 are read off the germline V gene as MNHEY and SVGAGI. The library was prepared using the immunoSEQ multiplex PCR assay. Here the immuneACCESS table is served through TCRdb, limited to in-frame sequences with V and J called. Missing clones are a known gap in these copies; in checked studies unresolved V genes cover under half, and the rest lacks a known reason. The sample table shows roughly 79,000 clones, and over 85% are seen once. The ten largest clones take up around 0.75% of the sample.

The chain is encoded by TRBV6-5 joined to TRBJ1-1; a tentative D match to TRBD1 spans 5 bases. This receptor was obtained from a female donor in good health, enrolled as a control in a pregnancy study. The material sequenced was peripheral blood, taken in the second trimester of pregnancy. CDR3 sequence: CASSPRVGGTEAFF. DNA sequence: TGTGCCAGCAGCCCTAGGGTGGGGGGCACTGAAGCTTTCTTT.